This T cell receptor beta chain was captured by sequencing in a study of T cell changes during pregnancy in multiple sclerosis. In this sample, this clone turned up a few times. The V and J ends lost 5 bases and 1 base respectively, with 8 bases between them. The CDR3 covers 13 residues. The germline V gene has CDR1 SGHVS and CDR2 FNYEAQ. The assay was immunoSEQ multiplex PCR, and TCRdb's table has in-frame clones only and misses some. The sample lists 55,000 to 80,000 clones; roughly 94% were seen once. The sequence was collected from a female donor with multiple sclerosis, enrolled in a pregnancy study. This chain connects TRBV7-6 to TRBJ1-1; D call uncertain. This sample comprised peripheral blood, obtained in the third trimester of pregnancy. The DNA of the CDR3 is TGTGCCAGCAGCCTCAGACAGAACACTGAAGCTTTCTTT. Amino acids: CASSLRQNTEAFF.